Following are 8 T cell receptor beta chains from one sample sequenced in a study of T-cell reconstitution after alpha-beta-depleted transplantation in children. Unique molecular identifiers featured in how the TCRbeta library was prepared. From the PCR reads, TCRdb called clonotypes with MiXCR, one entry per CDR3 protein. The data hold around 580,000 distinct CDR3 sequences, with 27% observed a single time. The sample was PBMCs, taken before TCRalphabeta/CD19-depleted stem cell transplant. The receptors were gathered from a boy less than two years old with Wiskott-Aldrich syndrome, due to receive a stem cell transplant.

The chain employs TRBV12-3 or TRBV12-4 and TRBJ2-2; D is unresolved. The CDR3 loop spans 15 amino acids. V lost 6 bases to trimming and J lost 3 bases, with 14 bases between them. Here the CDR3 DNA reads TGTGCCAGCAGACCCCAGGATCCTTACACCGGGGAGCTGTTTTTT. This translates into CASRPQDPYTGELFF.

The chain has TRBV7-2 and TRBJ2-7; 10 bases line up with TRBD2. Germline V CDR1 and CDR2: SGHTA, FQGNSA. V shed 5 bases and J 1 base; nucleotides not matched to a gene: 5. This CDR3 has 15 residues. In nucleotides, the CDR3 is TGTGCCAGCAGCGGACGGACTAGCGGATCCTACGAGCAGTACTTC. Amino acid sequence: CASSGRTSGSYEQYF.

This clonotype was seen only a few times. The gene calls are TRBV5-1 and TRBJ2-5, with 7 bases lining up with TRBD2. The germline gives CDR1 SGHRS, CDR2 YFSETQ. V shed 4 bases, J shed 4 bases, and the junction held 7 bases outside the gene matches. The CDR3 runs to 14 residues. CDR3 sequence reads: CASSPGGRRETQYF. CDR3 in DNA: TGCGCCAGCAGCCCGGGAGGACGGCGAGAGACCCAGTACTTC.

This clonotype was detected only a few times. The chain uses TRBV20-1 and TRBJ2-3; possible D gene TRBD2, 6 bases. The CDR3 is 11 amino acids. Germline-derived CDR1 and CDR2 are DFQATT and SNEGSKA (reference sequence). The V end lost 7 bases, the J end lost 1 base, and 6 bases lay between the germline ends. The CDR3 region has the DNA TGCAGTGGGGGGGGCACAGATACGCAGTATTTT. This translates into CSGGGTDTQYF.

This clonotype turned up a few times. The chain joins TRBV6-5 to TRBJ2-3; D is uncertain. CDR1 and CDR2 (germline): MNHEY, SVGAGI. This CDR3 comprises 13 residues. Trimming removed 4 bases from V and 3 bases from J, with 8 bases in between. As DNA, the CDR3 is TGTGCCAGCAGTTCTCTCCTAACAGATACGCAGTATTTT. Translating it yields CASSSLLTDTQYF.

CDR3 sequence: CASSSFNVGEQFF. The CDR3 nucleotides read TGCGCCAGCAGCAGCTTTAATGTGGGTGAGCAGTTCTTC. This chain connects TRBV5-1 to TRBJ2-1, with no clear D. The germline gives CDR1 SGHRS, CDR2 YFSETQ. This CDR3 spans 13 amino acids. Trimming pared 4 bases from V and 9 bases from J, leaving 14 bases between. The full variable domain, its missing parts supplied by reference TRBV5-1 and TRBJ2-1, is KAGVTQTPRYLIKTRGQQVTLSCSPISGHRSVSWYQQTPGQGLQFLFEYFSETQRNKGNFPGRFSGRQFSNSRSEMNVSTLELGDSALYLCASSSFNVGEQFFGPGTRLTVL.

This clonotype was counted between two and nine times. The chain links TRBV5-1 to TRBJ1-1; D not resolved. Trimming stripped 1 base from V and 1 base from J, with 8 bases between. CDR3 length: 14 residues. CDR1 and CDR2 (germline): SGHRS, YFSETQ. The CDR3 sequence: CASSLTWRNTEAFF. For the CDR3, the DNA is TGCGCCAGCAGCTTGACTTGGAGGAACACTGAAGCTTTCTTT.

The chain carries TRBV30 and TRBJ1-4; TRBD1 matches at 7 bases. J lost 2 bases, V lost 1 base, and 7 bases had no gene match. CDR1 GTSNPN and CDR2 SVGIG come from the germline V gene (reference sequence). The CDR3 is 16 amino acids. Here the CDR3 reads CAWSGGRGKTNEKLFF. Here the CDR3 DNA reads TGTGCCTGGAGTGGTGGCAGGGGGAAGACTAATGAAAAACTGTTTTTT.